The 8 T cell receptor beta chains listed next were all sequenced from one sample in a study of cytomegalovirus exposure and HLA in healthy donors. TCRdb's copy holds only in-frame clones and misses some; the assay was immunoSEQ multiplex PCR. The repertoire holds 55,000 to 70,000 clones, with about 94% as singletons. Sequences were obtained from PBMCs. The receptors stem from a man aged 18 to 30 in good health and CMV-seronegative.

This clone has a single count. This chain links TRBV15 with TRBJ2-3, with unresolved D. The CDR3 contains 15 residues. Germline loops: CDR1 LNHNV, CDR2 YYDKDF (reference sequence). Trimming removed 0 bases from V and 1 base from J, with 8 bases in between. This chain's CDR3 is CATSREGVRTDTQYF. The CDR3 region has the DNA TGTGCCACCAGCAGAGAAGGAGTCCGCACAGATACGCAGTATTTT. Complete variable domain (other parts from reference TRBV15 and TRBJ2-3): DAMVIQNPRYQVTQFGKPVTLSCSQTLNHNVMYWYQQKSSQAPKLLFHYYDKDFNNEADTPDNFQSRRPNTSFCFLDIRSPGLGDTAMYLCATSREGVRTDTQYFGPGTRLTVL.

V gene TRBV11-2 combines with J gene TRBJ2-1; 11 positions agree with TRBD2. V shed 4 bases, J shed 10 bases, and the junction held 12 bases outside the gene matches. This CDR3 is 16 amino acids long. Germline loops: CDR1 SGHAT, CDR2 FQNNGV. CDR3 sequence reads: CASSSTTSGRLGEQFF. In DNA form, the CDR3 reads TGTGCCAGCAGCTCGACCACTAGCGGGAGACTGGGCGAGCAGTTCTTC. Supplemented by reference TRBV11-2 and TRBJ2-1, the full variable domain reads EAGVAQSPRYKIIEKRQSVAFWCNPISGHATLYWYQQILGQGPKLLIQFQNNGVVDDSQLPKDRFSAERLKGVDSTLKIQPAKLEDSAVYLCASSSTTSGRLGEQFFGPGTRLTVL.

V usage is TRBV28 and J usage is TRBJ2-7; 12 bases map to TRBD1. The V segment lost 4 bases and the J segment 5 bases; nucleotides outside the gene matches: 3. The CDR3 has 14 amino acids. Germline lookup yields CDR1 MDHEN and CDR2 SYDVKM. DNA of the CDR3: TGTGCCAGCAGTTCCGGGACAGGGGGCAACGAGCAGTACTTC. Its translation is CASSSGTGGNEQYF.

This chain joins TRBV5-6 and TRBJ2-7; the match to TRBD1 covers 7 bases. CDR1 is SGHDT, CDR2 YYEEEE, per germline. The CDR3 has 13 residues. V was pared by 4 bases and J by 6 bases, with 7 bases of the junction left unmatched. The CDR3 is CASSRDRISEQYF. The CDR3 bases are TGTGCCAGCAGCCGGGACAGAATCTCCGAGCAGTACTTC.

The rearrangement links TRBV28 to TRBJ2-2, with 8 bases lining up with TRBD2. This CDR3 comprises 15 residues. With 4 bases clipped from V and 2 bases from J, the junction kept 3 bases outside the gene matches. Germline loops: CDR1 MDHEN, CDR2 SYDVKM. The CDR3 protein is CASSSGLVNTGELFF. The CDR3 DNA reads as TGTGCCAGCAGTTCGGGACTAGTTAACACCGGGGAGCTGTTTTTT.

Points on this clone: Compared with germline, one end of the junction differs, possibly owing to a read error. The chain carries TRBV27 and TRBJ2-2; 8 bases are shared with TRBD1. CDR1 and CDR2 (germline): MNHEY, SMNVEV (reference sequence). The CDR3 contains 16 residues. The CDR3 DNA follows: TGTGCCAGCAGTTCCTGGACAGGGTCGGACACCGAGGAGCTGTTTTTT. Amino acids: CASSSWTGSDTEELFF.

The chain uses TRBV5-6 and TRBJ2-7; 7 bases line up with TRBD2. The V gene end was trimmed by 0 bases and the J gene end by 4 bases; junction bases not matched to a gene: 4. This CDR3 region has 14 residues. Germline-derived CDR1 and CDR2 are SGHDT and YYEEEE. The DNA for the CDR3 is TGTGCCAGCAGCTTGGGCGGGAGTGGTTACGAGCAGTACTTC. Protein: CASSLGGSGYEQYF.

The chain has TRBV5-4 and TRBJ2-1, with 7 bases fitting TRBD2. CDR1 and CDR2 from the germline V gene are SGHNT and YYREEE (reference sequence). V lost 0 bases and J lost 7; bases outside the gene matches: 4. The CDR3 extends over 14 amino acids. CDR3 sequence (DNA): TGTGCCAGCAGCTTGGAGGGCGGGAGAAATGAGCAGTTCTTC. Amino acid sequence: CASSLEGGRNEQFF.